Following are 18 T cell receptor beta chains from one sample sequenced in a study of PD-L1 blockade in urothelial cancer. Only in-frame clones appear in the TCRdb table, and some are missing; sequencing was by immunoSEQ multiplex PCR. Here the sample spans tens of thousands of clones, 84% being singletons. Time point specified: pretreatment peripheral blood. This sample comprised PBMCs, obtained around atezolizumab (anti-PD-L1) treatment. All receptors come from a woman in her 70s with urothelial cancer.

The chain is built from TRBV7-3 and TRBJ1-1, with 8 bases aligning to TRBD1. The CDR3 has 13 amino acids. The germline CDR1 and CDR2 sequences are SGHTA and FQGTGA. Trimming at V came to 6 bases and at J to 3 bases, leaving 3 bases not matched to a gene. CDR3 loop: CASRLGQDTEAFF. CDR3 nucleotide sequence: TGTGCCAGCAGACTGGGACAGGACACTGAAGCTTTCTTT.

The chain uses TRBV28 and TRBJ2-7; D possibly corresponds to TRBD2 (5 bases). Per germline, CDR1 MDHEN and CDR2 SYDVKM. V was trimmed by 4 bases and J by 4 bases, leaving 14 bases between them. CDR3 size: 14 residues. CDR3 sequence (DNA): TGTGCCAGCAGTTCCGGGGTTCCCAGTTACGAGCAGTACTTC. Protein product: CASSSGVPSYEQYF. Supplemented by reference TRBV28 and TRBJ2-7, the full variable domain reads DVKVTQSSRYLVKRTGEKVFLECVQDMDHENMFWYRQDPGLGLRLIYFSYDVKMKEKGDIPEGYSVSREKKERFSLILESASTNQTSMYLCASSSGVPSYEQYFGPGTRLTVT.

Here the CDR3 reads CASSFLAGAYNEQFF. CDR3 nucleotides: TGCGCCAGCAGCTTCCTAGCGGGGGCCTACAATGAGCAGTTCTTC. The chain couples TRBV5-1 to TRBJ2-1, with TRBD2 matching over 10 bases. The germline V gene encodes CDR1 SGHRS and CDR2 YFSETQ. The CDR3 extends over 15 amino acids. V was clipped by 2 bases and J by 2 bases; unmatched bases: 1.

The chain is built from TRBV28 and TRBJ1-5; 9 bases are a match to TRBD1. The V segment lost 4 bases and the J segment 6 bases; nucleotides outside the gene matches: 4. This CDR3 is built from 14 residues. The V gene's germline CDR1 is MDHEN and CDR2 SYDVKM. CDR3 coding DNA: TGTGCCAGCAGTTCGCCACAGGGGGCTCAGCCCCAGCATTTT. Protein product: CASSSPQGAQPQHF.

The chain couples TRBV27 to TRBJ2-2; D not certain. The CDR3 totals 14 residues. V was trimmed by 2 bases and J by 2 bases, leaving 6 bases between them. The germline gives CDR1 MNHEY, CDR2 SMNVEV (reference sequence). The CDR3 region has the DNA TGTGCCAGCAGTTTACTAGGAAACACCGGGGAGCTGTTTTTT. Amino acids: CASSLLGNTGELFF.

This clone was counted a single time. The rearrangement uses TRBV4-3 and TRBJ1-2; the match to TRBD1 covers 8 bases. The germline V gene encodes CDR1 LGHNA and CDR2 YSLEER. Germline trimming cut 1 base from V and 5 bases from J; bases unmatched to any gene: 9. CDR3 length: 16 residues. The chain's CDR3 is CASSQAGQGLLYGYTF. DNA of the CDR3: TGCGCCAGCAGCCAAGCTGGACAGGGTCTCCTTTATGGCTACACCTTC.

The sample holds one count of this clone. The rearrangement uses TRBV5-3 and TRBJ2-7; D ambiguous. TRBV5-3 is designated an ORF whose function remains uncertain. V lost 6 bases and J lost 3, with 19 bases in between. The CDR3 is 15 residues long. In DNA, the CDR3 is TGTGCCAGAACTAAAACCCAAAATCTAGTCTACGAGCAGTACTTC. This sequence encodes CARTKTQNLVYEQYF.

The CDR3: CASSRGTGMLSGNTIYF. As DNA, the CDR3 is TGCGCCAGCAGCCGGGGGACAGGGATGCTTTCTGGAAACACCATATATTTT. The J gene is TRBJ1-3, the V gene TRBV5-1; 9 bases align to TRBD1. CDR1 SGHRS and CDR2 YFSETQ come from the germline V gene. V trimming: 4 bases; J trimming: 1 base; junction bases outside the gene matches: 9. CDR3 length: 17 residues.

This chain joins TRBV15 and TRBJ2-3; weak D call: TRBD1 (6 bases). The CDR3 consists of 17 residues. Germline lookup yields CDR1 LNHNV and CDR2 YYDKDF (reference sequence). The V gene lost 1 base and the J gene lost 4 bases, with 18 bases spanning the gap. The DNA for the CDR3 is TGTGCCACCAGCAGAGTTTACGGACAGCTCTGGGCAGATACGCAGTATTTT. Amino acid sequence: CATSRVYGQLWADTQYF.

The V and J genes are TRBV27 and TRBJ2-1; TRBD1 matches 8 bases. V trimming: 5 bases; J trimming: 10 bases; junction bases outside the gene matches: 16. This CDR3 comprises 16 residues. The germline gives CDR1 MNHEY, CDR2 SMNVEV (reference sequence). Here the CDR3 reads CASSGRDRLWMGEQFF. In DNA form, the CDR3 reads TGTGCCAGCAGTGGAAGGGACAGGCTATGGATGGGAGAGCAGTTCTTC.

This clone has only one observation. The genes are TRBV7-3 and TRBJ2-1, with 7 bases that match TRBD2. In germline, CDR1 is SGHTA, CDR2 FQGTGA. This CDR3 spans 13 amino acids. The V segment lost 2 bases and the J segment 8 bases; nucleotides outside the gene matches: 3. The CDR3 reads CASSLGRGDEQFF. The CDR3 DNA is TGTGCCAGCAGCTTAGGTCGGGGGGATGAGCAGTTCTTC.

The chain recombines TRBV25-1 with TRBJ2-7, with 7 bases identical to TRBD2. The CDR3 length is 17 residues. V lost 5 bases to trimming and J lost 2 bases; unmatched junction nucleotides: 15. Germline values: CDR1 MGHDK, CDR2 SYGVNS. CDR3 in DNA: TGTGCCAGCAGTCGATTGGGGGGGGTTCGTAGGGCCTACGAGCAGTACTTC. This gives the protein CASSRLGGVRRAYEQYF.

The chain combines TRBV10-3 with TRBJ2-1, with D perhaps TRBD2 (5 bases). This CDR3 contains 18 residues. V was clipped by 3 bases and J by 0 bases, with 18 bases between them. The germline V gene has CDR1 ENHRY and CDR2 SYGVKD. Here the CDR3 reads CAISDPSVTRSSYNEQFF. In DNA, the CDR3 is TGTGCCATCAGTGATCCCTCCGTTACTAGGAGCTCCTACAATGAGCAGTTCTTC.

The chain uses TRBV5-8 and TRBJ2-1, with TRBD2 as a possible D gene (6 bases). In germline, CDR1 is SGHTS, CDR2 YDEGEE. The CDR3 runs to 13 residues. The V end was cut by 5 bases, the J end by 8 bases, with 14 bases between. The CDR3 region is CASRFRGIDEQFF. CDR3 nucleotides: TGTGCCAGCAGGTTCCGCGGGATAGATGAGCAGTTCTTC.

The V and J genes are TRBV6-5 and TRBJ1-1; 10 nucleotides align to TRBD1. This CDR3 has 15 amino acids. The trim removed 7 bases at V and 0 bases at J, leaving 5 bases unmatched. Germline CDR1 and CDR2: MNHEY and SVGAGI. The CDR3 loop is CASTMTGGMNTEAFF. As DNA, the CDR3 is TGTGCCAGCACCATGACAGGGGGCATGAACACTGAAGCTTTCTTT.

This clone was observed a few times. The chain recombines TRBV6-1 with TRBJ1-4, with D possibly matching TRBD1 (5 bases). Germline V gives CDR1 MNHNS, CDR2 SASEGT. The CDR3 is 13 amino acids. Between the trimmed V and J ends, which lost 7 bases and 8 bases, there was a span of 14 bases. Here the CDR3 DNA reads TGTGCCAGCAACACAGGTGGGCGAGAAAAACTGTTTTTT. This sequence encodes CASNTGGREKLFF.

The rearrangement uses TRBV9 and TRBJ2-4; D remains unclear. Trimming removed 3 bases at V and 9 bases at J, with 16 bases between. The CDR3 loop spans 14 amino acids. From germline, CDR1 is SGDLS and CDR2 YYNGEE. The CDR3 loop reads CASSAAESPGIQYF. CDR3 DNA: TGTGCCAGCAGCGCAGCTGAGAGCCCGGGCATTCAGTACTTC.

This clone was seen just once. This chain connects TRBV2 to TRBJ1-5; 8 nucleotides agree with TRBD1. Per the germline V gene, CDR1 is SNHLY and CDR2 is FYNNEI. The length of the CDR3 is 15 residues. The V gene end was trimmed by 6 bases and the J gene end by 0 bases; junction bases not matched to a gene: 4. As DNA, the CDR3 is TGTGCCAGCAGAGCGGGACAGGTTAGCAATCAGCCCCAGCATTTT. The encoded protein is CASRAGQVSNQPQHF.